This T cell receptor beta chain stems from a study of radiotherapy plus CTLA-4 blockade in lung cancer (dated by TCRdb to 2016 to 2018). Regarding the study in general: Among the enrolled patients, roughly 19% had an objective response, and 31% reached disease control. What the research found in general, with its limitations: The strongest predictors of response, as reported, were early dynamic changes in blood T cell clones along with a rise in serum interferon-beta after radiation. TCR clones derived from tumors expanded in peripheral blood after treatment with radiotherapy and ipilimumab.

CDR1 and CDR2, looked up from the germline V gene, are WSHSY and SAAADI. The V and J ends are trimmed by 7 bases and 1 base, leaving 13 bases between them. From the cysteine through the phenylalanine, the CDR3 covers 14 amino acids. Of all the DNA, just the CDR3 is kept, 42 bases in frame from base 1. This clone was detected only a few times. It lacks a known antigen. Base qualities are not recorded, but no much larger clone differs from it by a single base. In this study, focal radiation therapy paired with CTLA-4 blockade (ipilimumab) was tested in patients who had chemo-refractory metastatic non-small-cell lung cancer. The library came from the immunoSEQ multiplex PCR assay. In its TCRdb copy, this immuneACCESS table keeps in-frame sequences only and misses some clones. Where compared with another copy, unresolved V genes explain less than half of these, and the others have no known cause. The sample records roughly 110,000 clones, more than 70% of which are singletons. The leading ten clones occupy roughly 2.3% of the sample.

This sequence originates from a human donor with non-small cell lung cancer that progressed on radiotherapy plus ipilimumab. Some clones in this sample may be carry-over from other donors' samples. Here the sequenced sample was peripheral blood, taken from a patient treated with radiotherapy plus ipilimumab. The receptor chain draws on TRBV10-2 and TRBJ1-1, with a weak D call of TRBD1 (5 bases match). The DNA is as follows: TGCGCCAGCACCGTCGACAGAGAGAACACTGAAGCTTTCTTT. Protein translation: CASTVDRENTEAFF.